This T cell receptor beta chain was captured in a study of blood T cell repertoires in COVID-19. Whole-study context: Nucleic acid was either cDNA or gDNA, and it came from T cells, B-cell-depleted T cells, or PBMCs.

Germline V gene lookup returns CDR1 SGHTA and CDR2 FQGTGA. The CDR3 sequence is 16 residues long. Trimming removed 2 bases at V and 1 base at J, with 13 bases between. Authors' analysis steps: The assay estimated nucleated cells by amplifying reference gene primers. Produced via immunoSEQ multiplex PCR; TCRdb's table is partial and in-frame only. The V and J calls and clone size are taken from that table; D and trimming were inferred from the DNA. This sample carries around 30,000 clones, 85% of them seen once, and the ten largest clones take under 8.5%. Sequencing was carried out using peripheral blood. The sequence came from a man aged 55 to 70 with active COVID-19. The chain is built from TRBV7-3 and TRBJ2-3; D not certain. The CDR3 DNA is TGTGCCAGCAGCTTACCTAGTTCCCTCGGCACAGATACGCAGTATTTT. As protein: CASSLPSSLGTDTQYF.